The clone carrying this TCR beta chain was counted between two and nine times. Antigen specificity is unknown. These data come from a study of T-cell reconstitution after alpha-beta-depleted transplantation in children. Study-wide points: After transplant, at about two months, alpha-beta T cells were reportedly derived from several hundred expanded graft clones. The study traced high day-60 TCRbeta diversity in some patients to surviving recipient T cells and thymic progenitors. The authors attributed T-cell counts and diversity one year after transplant mostly to newly produced T cells.

A TCRbeta library incorporating unique molecular identifiers was prepared. MiXCR was run by TCRdb on the PCR reads, yielding one entry per CDR3 protein. The repertoire holds 200,000 to 300,000 distinct CDR3 sequences, with more than 20% as singletons. This receptor was taken from a female patient aged 2-9 years who had a stem cell transplant for congenital amegakaryocytic thrombocytopenia, so the T cells may come from the graft donor. Here the sequenced sample was PBMCs, mostly from graft donor cells, taken 360 days after TCRalphabeta/CD19-depleted stem cell transplant.

CDR3 in amino acids: CASCDISGTTYEQYF. The CDR3 coding sequence is TGTGCCAGCTGCGATATTTCCGGGACTACCTACGAGCAGTACTTC. The chain recombines TRBV6-1 with TRBJ2-7; 7 bases are shared with TRBD2. The CDR3 length is 15 residues. Germline lookup yields CDR1 MNHNS and CDR2 SASEGT. Trimming at V came to 8 bases and at J to 2 bases, leaving 12 bases not matched to a gene.